This T cell receptor beta chain appears in the sequencing data of a study of post-analysis software for immune sequencing data. Study-wide context: Multiple sclerosis in the patients followed relapsing-remitting, secondary progressive and progressive-relapsing courses.

The library was made from cDNA and included unique molecular identifiers. TCRdb reprocessed the PCR reads with MiXCR, giving one entry per CDR3 protein. Among 650,000 to 900,000 distinct CDR3 sequences listed, 46% were seen once. This clonotype was counted only a few times. Its matching antigen is unknown. General study findings and limits: Relative to controls, patients had a handful of TRBV segments at higher frequency, with TRBV5-6, TRBV5-1 and TRBV20-1 among these. Multiple sclerosis patients showed significantly lower normalized Chao1 diversity than controls did.

The CDR3 length is 16 residues. Trimming removed 4 bases at V and 3 bases at J, with 19 bases between. CDR1 is LGHNA and CDR2 is YNFKEQ in the germline V gene. This clonotype originated in a girl aged 5-17 years with multiple sclerosis. The chain couples TRBV4-2 to TRBJ2-7; weak D call: TRBD1 (6 bases). The material sequenced was blood. CDR3 DNA: TGTGCCAGCAGCCCCGCTGAGGCAGGGGCCATCTACGAGCAGTACTTC. Translated: CASSPAEAGAIYEQYF.